This TCR beta chain came from a study of T cell responses to AZD1222 COVID-19 vaccine. Points from the study as a whole: Donors were largely white British and mainly female; clonal diversity was possibly underestimated. Close to half of spike-specific TCRs reportedly recognize unmutated variant regions.

With respect to this clone: Its specificity is not known.

TCRdb's copy holds only in-frame clones and misses some; the assay was immunoSEQ multiplex PCR. The sample records some 180,000 clones, about 92% being singletons. CDR3 length: 13 residues. Per the germline V gene, CDR1 is MRHNA and CDR2 is SNTAGT. With 3 bases removed from V and 2 bases from J, the gap between germline ends came to 6 bases. The sequence derives from an adult in good health. The rearrangement links TRBV6-4 to TRBJ2-3; no clear D gene. This material consisted of peripheral blood, taken on day 0 of AZD1222 vaccination. The CDR3 DNA is TGTGCCAGCAGTGAAAGACCCACAGATACGCAGTATTTT. It specifies CASSERPTDTQYF.